Following are 29 T cell receptor beta chains from one sample sequenced in a study of CD8 T cells in ankylosing spondylitis. Via MiXCR, TCRdb re-called the 5' RACE reads, giving one row per CDR3 protein. Of 250,000 or so distinct CDR3 sequences detected, roughly a quarter appear once; the ten largest clones hold 0.6% to 0.75%. Sequencing was carried out using blood, either unsorted or a sorted T cell fraction (not recorded which). The receptors were sampled from a male donor with ankylosing spondylitis or in good health (not recorded which).

This clonotype was detected ten times or more. The V call is TRBV20-1, the J call TRBJ2-7; D could derive from TRBD1 or TRBD2 (6 bases each). The CDR3 is made up of 15 amino acids. From germline, CDR1 is DFQATT and CDR2 SNEGSKA (reference sequence). Trimming pared 8 bases from V and 3 bases from J, leaving 23 bases between. The CDR3 spells CSTPGARTGVYEQYF. The CDR3 coding sequence is TGCAGTACTCCGGGGGCGAGAACGGGGGTCTACGAGCAGTACTTC.

The CDR3, as DNA: TGTGCCAGCAGCTTTGGGGGCACCGGGACTAGCGGGGCCAATGAGCAGTTCTTC. It encodes CASSFGGTGTSGANEQFF. V gene TRBV12-1 combines with J gene TRBJ2-1; no check of the table's D call, TRBD2, against the DNA was made. TRBV12-1 is described as a pseudogene. The CDR3 runs 18 residues.

V gene TRBV20-1 combines with J gene TRBJ2-5; possibly TRBD1 for D (5 bases). Germline V lookup: CDR1 DFQATT, CDR2 SNEGSKA (reference sequence). Trimming shortened V by 0 bases and J by 7 bases, and 12 bases separated the two germline ends. This CDR3 contains 13 residues. The CDR3 DNA reads as TGCAGTGCTAGAGATGAAGGGGCCTGGACCCAGTACTTC. This codes for CSARDEGAWTQYF.

This clonotype occurred many times. The gene calls are TRBV10-3 and TRBJ2-3, with 14 nucleotides matching TRBD2. This CDR3 has 18 residues. Trimming took 8 bases from V and 6 from J; bases not matched to a gene: 16. The germline gives CDR1 ENHRY, CDR2 SYGVKD. This CDR3 is CAIAGPPGTSGGGDTQYF. CDR3 in DNA: TGTGCCATCGCAGGCCCTCCCGGGACTAGCGGGGGCGGTGATACGCAGTATTTT.

This clonotype showed up many times. This chain connects TRBV29-1 to TRBJ2-1; D is uncertain. Germline CDR1 SQVTM, CDR2 ANQGSEA. Trimming stripped 3 bases from V and 10 bases from J, with 13 bases between. The CDR3 has 12 residues. Here the CDR3 reads CSVDSGRWEQFF. In DNA, the CDR3 is TGCAGCGTTGATTCCGGACGGTGGGAGCAGTTCTTC.

The chain joins TRBV20-1 to TRBJ1-2; tentatively, D is TRBD1 (6 bases). CDR3 length: 12 residues. Trimming removed 6 bases from V and 4 bases from J, with 12 bases in between. Germline CDR1 reads DFQATT; CDR2 reads SNEGSKA (reference sequence). CDR3 amino acids: CSARGGPYGYTF. CDR3 bases: TGCAGTGCCCGGGGGGGCCCCTATGGCTACACCTTC.

The CDR3 DNA is TGCAGTGCTAGAGCCGGGGGCCGTTACGAGCAGTACTTC. Translated, it gives CSARAGGRYEQYF. The chain recombines TRBV20-1 with TRBJ2-7; either TRBD1 or TRBD2 may supply D (6 bases each). Germline-derived CDR1 and CDR2 are DFQATT and SNEGSKA (reference sequence). With 1 base removed from V and 4 bases from J, the gap between germline ends came to 11 bases. The length of the CDR3 is 13 residues.

The gene calls are TRBV29-1 and TRBJ2-1; the D gene is possibly TRBD1 (5 bases). Germline V gene sequence: CDR1 SQVTM, CDR2 ANQGSEA. V was pared by 3 bases and J by 1 base, with 13 bases between. This CDR3 region has 15 residues. The CDR3 region is CSVDRIGASYNEQFF. The CDR3 DNA reads as TGCAGCGTTGATAGGATTGGGGCTTCCTACAATGAGCAGTTCTTC.

At least ten counts were recorded for this clonotype. The rearrangement links TRBV20-1 to TRBJ2-3, with D possibly matching TRBD2 (5 bases). CDR1 and CDR2 from the germline V gene are DFQATT and SNEGSKA (reference sequence). Trimming removed 6 bases at V and 1 base at J, with 11 bases between. This CDR3 has 13 residues. The CDR3 region is CSAADQGTDTQYF. In nucleotides, the CDR3 is TGCAGTGCAGCGGACCAAGGCACAGATACGCAGTATTTT.

This clonotype was found many times. The V call is TRBV20-1, the J call TRBJ1-6; 7 bases are shared with TRBD1. The CDR3 length is 15 residues. Trimming took 3 bases from V and 10 from J; bases not matched to a gene: 12. CDR1 and CDR2 from the germline V gene are DFQATT and SNEGSKA (reference sequence). The CDR3 DNA sequence: TGCAGTGCTAGCGAGACAGGGCGTGTGGAGTCACCCCTCCACTTT. Translated: CSASETGRVESPLHF.

The chain couples TRBV12-3 or TRBV12-4 to TRBJ2-1, with D tentatively TRBD1 (5 bases). This CDR3 spans 16 amino acids. The V gene lost 1 base and the J gene lost 10 bases, with 20 bases spanning the gap. CDR3 amino acids: CASSLGGRQGKGEQFF. The DNA for the CDR3 is TGTGCCAGCAGTTTAGGGGGTAGGCAGGGCAAGGGGGAGCAGTTCTTC.

There are a few counts of this clonotype. The genes are TRBV20-1 and TRBJ2-3; TRBD1 is a possible D gene (5 bases). The CDR3 contains 16 residues. Germline CDR1 and CDR2: DFQATT and SNEGSKA (reference sequence). V was trimmed by 2 bases and J by 5 bases, leaving 20 bases between them. The CDR3 reads CSARSRQWAGQDTQYF. Here the CDR3 DNA reads TGCAGTGCTAGATCGAGACAGTGGGCTGGGCAAGATACGCAGTATTTT.

The V gene is TRBV29-1, the J gene TRBJ2-7; the D gene is possibly TRBD2 (7 bases). The CDR3 has 11 residues. Germline assignment: CDR1 SQVTM and CDR2 ANQGSEA. Trimming shortened V by 7 bases and J by 9 bases, and 16 bases separated the two germline ends. Written as DNA, the CDR3 is TGCAGCGGGGGGGGGGCAGGAGTGCAGTACTTC. Protein: CSGGGAGVQYF.

This clonotype came up many times. Its ends do not fully match the called genes, so a read error is possible. J is TRBJ2-3 and V is TRBV20-1; 8 bases match TRBD1. Germline V gene data show CDR1 as DFQATT and CDR2 as SNEGSKA (reference sequence). The CDR3 sequence is 14 residues long. CDR3 in DNA: TGCAGTGCTGGAGACAGGGGTCCCACAGATACGCAGTATTTT. Encoded protein: CSAGDRGPTDTQYF.

The chain couples TRBV15 to TRBJ2-7, with 12 bases fitting TRBD1. Germline V gene data show CDR1 as LNHNV and CDR2 as YYDKDF (reference sequence). This CDR3 has 17 amino acids. Trimming at V came to 0 bases and at J to 6 bases, leaving 9 bases not matched to a gene. The CDR3 DNA reads TGTGCCACCAGCAGAGATGGGGGACAGGGGGCGCGAGGCGAGCAGTACTTC. It translates to CATSRDGGQGARGEQYF.

This clonotype was counted many times. V is TRBV12-3 or TRBV12-4 and J is TRBJ2-1, with a weak D call TRBD2 (5 bases). This CDR3 contains 15 residues. Trimming removed 7 bases at V and 1 base at J, with 14 bases between. The CDR3 DNA sequence: TGTGCCAGCACTAATAAGCCGGGGTCCTACAATGAGCAGTTCTTC. As protein: CASTNKPGSYNEQFF.

The chain uses TRBV20-1 and TRBJ2-3, with no clear D. Per germline, CDR1 DFQATT and CDR2 SNEGSKA (reference sequence). The ends were cut back, 0 bases at V and 0 bases at J, with 7 bases in the middle. The CDR3 extends over 14 amino acids. CDR3 amino acids: CSARDPGSTDTQYF. As DNA, the CDR3 is TGCAGTGCTAGAGACCCAGGAAGCACAGATACGCAGTATTTT.

V usage is TRBV10-1 and J usage is TRBJ1-5, with D perhaps matching TRBD1 (5 bases). V gave up 9 bases and J gave up 7 bases, with 10 bases separating them. The germline CDR1 and CDR2 sequences are WNHNN and SYGVQD (reference sequence). This CDR3 is built from 11 residues. CDR3 sequence (DNA): TGCGCCAGTACAGGTGACCAGCCCCAGCATTTT. This codes for CASTGDQPQHF.

The V gene is TRBV5-1, the J gene TRBJ2-5; TRBD1 might be the D (5 bases). The CDR3 spans 15 residues. Per the germline V gene, CDR1 is SGHRS and CDR2 is YFSETQ. Trimming took 3 bases from V and 4 from J, leaving 16 bases between them. CDR3 protein: CASSWGRQFGETQYF. The CDR3 coding sequence is TGCGCCAGCAGCTGGGGCCGACAGTTCGGAGAGACCCAGTACTTC.

This clonotype was seen at least ten times. This sequence joins TRBV5-1 and TRBJ2-7, with 8 bases that match TRBD1. The germline V gene has CDR1 SGHRS and CDR2 YFSETQ. V lost 0 bases, J lost 1 base, and 9 bases stayed unmatched. The CDR3 length is 17 residues. The CDR3 loop reads CASSLVTGVQSSYEQYF. The DNA of the CDR3 is TGCGCCAGCAGCTTGGTGACAGGGGTTCAGTCATCCTACGAGCAGTACTTC.

This sequence joins TRBV6-6 and TRBJ1-2; TRBD1 is a possible D gene (6 bases). The CDR3 runs to 12 residues. The V end lost 4 bases, the J end lost 8 bases, and 11 bases lay between the germline ends. Germline V gene lookup returns CDR1 MNHNY and CDR2 SVGAGI (reference sequence). This chain's CDR3 is CASSLTGTGYTF. As DNA, the CDR3 is TGTGCCAGCAGTTTAACAGGGACCGGCTACACCTTC.

This clonotype was detected many times. V is TRBV6-1 and J is TRBJ2-2, with D perhaps assigned TRBD1 or TRBD2 (5 bases each). This CDR3 is built from 15 residues. Trimming took 8 bases from V and 0 from J, leaving 13 bases between them. CDR1 MNHNS and CDR2 SASEGT come from the germline V gene. The CDR3 here is CASRKGTANTGELFF. The CDR3 nucleotides are TGTGCCAGCCGAAAAGGGACGGCGAACACCGGGGAGCTGTTTTTT.

This clonotype was recorded a few times. The chain carries TRBV6-1 and TRBJ2-4; TRBD2 matches 7 bases. From germline, CDR1 is MNHNS and CDR2 SASEGT. V shed 5 bases, J shed 0 bases, and the junction held 7 bases outside the gene matches. The CDR3 is 16 residues long. The CDR3 nucleotides are TGTGCCAGCAGTCCCGGGAGGAGGGGAGCCAAAAACATTCAGTACTTC. This codes for CASSPGRRGAKNIQYF.

This chain joins TRBV6-1 and TRBJ2-1, with TRBD2 as a possible D gene (5 bases). Trimming took 1 base from V and 14 from J, leaving 12 bases between them. The CDR3 extends over 12 amino acids. Germline CDR1 MNHNS, CDR2 SASEGT. In nucleotides, the CDR3 is TGTGCCAGCAGTGAAGTTGTGCCGAGGGAGTTCTTC. Its translation: CASSEVVPREFF.

The chain uses TRBV20-1 and TRBJ2-3; maybe TRBD2 (5 bases). The CDR3 consists of 14 residues. Trimming took 1 base from V and 2 from J, leaving 10 bases between them. CDR1 and CDR2 (germline): DFQATT, SNEGSKA (reference sequence). CDR3 region: CSARAADDTDTQYF. The CDR3 region has the DNA TGCAGTGCTAGAGCAGCGGACGACACAGATACGCAGTATTTT.

In its sample, this clonotype was seen many times. The chain joins TRBV29-1 to TRBJ1-5, with a tentative D call TRBD1 (5 bases). CDR1 and CDR2 from the germline V gene are SQVTM and ANQGSEA. V shed 6 bases and J shed 0 bases, with 12 bases lying between them. CDR3 size: 14 residues. The CDR3 region has the DNA TGCAGCGTGACGGAGGGGTCTAGCAATCAGCCCCAGCATTTT. Its protein product is CSVTEGSSNQPQHF.

This clonotype was recorded at least ten times. The junction shows a germline mismatch at one end, possibly a read error. The rearrangement uses TRBV12-3 or TRBV12-4 and TRBJ2-4; D may be TRBD2 (7 bases). This CDR3 contains 14 residues. CDR3: CNGGGGAAKNIQYF. DNA for the CDR3: TGCAATGGGGGAGGGGGGGCGGCCAAAAACATTCAGTACTTC.

This chain joins TRBV28 and TRBJ1-1; tentatively, D is TRBD1 (6 bases). Trimming took off 3 bases at V and 0 bases at J, with 8 bases between the two ends. Per germline, CDR1 MDHEN and CDR2 SYDVKM. This CDR3 contains 14 residues. CDR3: CASSLWDMNTEAFF. The CDR3 DNA is TGTGCCAGCAGTTTGTGGGACATGAACACTGAAGCTTTCTTT.

This clonotype was observed many times. The chain combines TRBV4-1 with TRBJ2-7; D ambiguous. CDR1 is MGHRA and CDR2 is YSYEKL in the germline V gene. Trimming took 0 bases from V and 4 from J, leaving 7 bases between them. The CDR3 covers 13 residues. The CDR3 here is CASSQDSKYEQYF. DNA of the CDR3: TGCGCCAGCAGCCAAGATTCGAAATACGAGCAGTACTTC.